This T cell receptor beta chain was found in a study of shared clonotypes between healthy human individuals. Repertoires were generated with immunoSEQ multiplex PCR, while TCRdb's copy carries only in-frame clones and drops some. The sample consists of about 2.1 million clones, 93% of them appearing once. The CDR3 is made up of 14 amino acids. J gave up 7 bases and V 5 bases, and 7 bases lay outside the gene matches. CDR1 is SGHVS and CDR2 is FQNEAQ in the germline V gene. Naive CD8 cells comprised CD45RO-negative, CCR7-positively selected cells, excluding terminally differentiated effector memory CD45RA+ cells.

The origin of this receptor is a man aged 18 to 35 in good health. Some clones in this sample may be carry-over from other donors' samples. Sequences were obtained from naive CD8+ T cells from PBMCs. V usage is TRBV7-8 and J usage is TRBJ1-4; 7 bases align to TRBD1. CDR3 loop: CASSRGGKGEKLFF. CDR3 in DNA: TGTGCCAGCAGCCGAGGGGGCAAGGGTGAAAAACTGTTTTTT.